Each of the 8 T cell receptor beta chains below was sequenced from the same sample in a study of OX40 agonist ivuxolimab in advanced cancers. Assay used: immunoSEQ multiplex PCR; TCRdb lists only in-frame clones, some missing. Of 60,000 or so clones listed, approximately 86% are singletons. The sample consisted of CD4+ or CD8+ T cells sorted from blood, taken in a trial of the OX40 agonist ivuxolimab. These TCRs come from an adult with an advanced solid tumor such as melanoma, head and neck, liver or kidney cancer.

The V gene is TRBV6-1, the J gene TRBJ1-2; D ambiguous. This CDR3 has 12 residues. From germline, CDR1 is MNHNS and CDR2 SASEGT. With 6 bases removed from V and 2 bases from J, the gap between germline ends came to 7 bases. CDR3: CASRWRNYGYTF. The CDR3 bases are TGTGCCAGCAGGTGGAGGAACTATGGCTACACCTTC.

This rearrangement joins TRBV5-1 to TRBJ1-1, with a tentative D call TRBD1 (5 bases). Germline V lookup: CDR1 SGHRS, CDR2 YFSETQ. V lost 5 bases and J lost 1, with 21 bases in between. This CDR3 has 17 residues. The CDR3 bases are TGCGCCAGCAGACCCACAGGAGCCTGGGAGGAGAACACTGAAGCTTTCTTT. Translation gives CASRPTGAWEENTEAFF.

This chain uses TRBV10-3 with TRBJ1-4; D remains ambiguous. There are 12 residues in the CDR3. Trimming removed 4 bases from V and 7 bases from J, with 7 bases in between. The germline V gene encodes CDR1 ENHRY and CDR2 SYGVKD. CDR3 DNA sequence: TGTGCCATCAGTGTACTGGGTGAAAAACTGTTTTTT. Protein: CAISVLGEKLFF.

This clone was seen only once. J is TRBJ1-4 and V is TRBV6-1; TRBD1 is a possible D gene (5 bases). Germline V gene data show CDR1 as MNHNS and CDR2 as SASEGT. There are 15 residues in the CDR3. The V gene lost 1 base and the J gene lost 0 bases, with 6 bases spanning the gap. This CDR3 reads CASSEGTTTNEKLFF. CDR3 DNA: TGTGCCAGCAGTGAAGGGACAACAACTAATGAAAAACTGTTTTTT.

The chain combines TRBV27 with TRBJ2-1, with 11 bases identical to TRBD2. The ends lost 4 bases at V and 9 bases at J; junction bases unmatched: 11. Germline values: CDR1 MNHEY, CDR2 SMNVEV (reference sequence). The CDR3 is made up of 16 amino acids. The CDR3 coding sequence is TGTGCCAGCAGTTATTTAGCGGGGGGGCCTTCAACTGAGCAGTTCTTC. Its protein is CASSYLAGGPSTEQFF.

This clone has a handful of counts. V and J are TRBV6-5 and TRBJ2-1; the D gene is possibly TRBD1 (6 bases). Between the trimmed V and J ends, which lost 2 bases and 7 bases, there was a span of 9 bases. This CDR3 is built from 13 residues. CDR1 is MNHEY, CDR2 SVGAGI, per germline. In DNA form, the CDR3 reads TGTGCCAGCAGTTACGACAGGACAAATGAGCAGTTCTTC. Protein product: CASSYDRTNEQFF.

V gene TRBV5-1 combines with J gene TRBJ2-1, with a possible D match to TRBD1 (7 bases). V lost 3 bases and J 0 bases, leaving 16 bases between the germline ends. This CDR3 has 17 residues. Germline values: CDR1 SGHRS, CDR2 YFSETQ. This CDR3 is CASSSHRRGASYNEQFF. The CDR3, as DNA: TGCGCCAGCAGCTCCCACCGCAGGGGGGCCTCCTACAATGAGCAGTTCTTC.

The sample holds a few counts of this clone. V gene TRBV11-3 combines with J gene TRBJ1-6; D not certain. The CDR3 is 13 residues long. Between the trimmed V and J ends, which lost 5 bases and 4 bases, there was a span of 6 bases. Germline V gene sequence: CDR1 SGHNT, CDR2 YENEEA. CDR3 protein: CASSEEYNSPLHF. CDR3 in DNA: TGTGCCAGCAGCGAGGAATATAATTCACCCCTCCACTTT.